This T cell receptor beta chain was sequenced for a study of post-analysis software for immune sequencing data. General observations from the study: Batch-mates among the samples co-clustered strongly by F measure. Comparison with controls showed significantly lower normalized Chao1 diversity in multiple sclerosis patients.

TCR beta cDNA libraries had unique molecular identifiers. The source material, about 0.95 to 11 million T cells, gave rise to roughly 500,000 cDNA molecules. One entry per CDR3 protein, called by TCRdb with MiXCR from the PCR reads. The repertoire includes roughly 800,000 distinct CDR3 sequences, around 42% of them detected once, and roughly 5.2% sits in the top ten. For this clonotype: The antigen remains unidentified.

The sequence was obtained from a girl aged 10-17 years with multiple sclerosis. The sample was blood.

The CDR3 loop reads CSGGWRGLDNEQFF. CDR3 DNA: TGCAGCGGCGGTTGGAGGGGGCTCGACAATGAGCAGTTCTTC. The chain joins TRBV29-1 to TRBJ2-1; perhaps TRBD1 as D (7 bases). Trimming stripped 7 bases from V and 5 bases from J, with 18 bases between. CDR3 size: 14 residues. Germline loops: CDR1 SQVTM, CDR2 ANQGSEA.